This T cell receptor (beta chain) emerged from a study of cytomegalovirus exposure and HLA in healthy donors. Study-wide background: It was reported in a later analysis that the same platform had been used for the 120 or so validation repertoires as for the approximately 670 first-cohort repertoires. Study-level findings and limits: Clusters of TCRs from the first cohort tended to co-occur in the roughly 120 validation repertoires (as a later analysis found). Through in vitro validation, three CMV-associated chains were shown to be specific for CMV antigens. The investigators catalogued some 150 TCR beta chains as cytomegalovirus-associated.

For this clone: Its cognate antigen is unknown.

The assay was immunoSEQ multiplex PCR, and TCRdb's table has in-frame clones only and misses some. The sample yields 200,000 to 250,000 clones, 70% to 90% seen once. Germline lookup yields CDR1 SGHVS and CDR2 FNYEAQ. This CDR3 region has 21 residues. Trimming cost V 1 base and J 0 bases; bases outside gene matches: 15. The V call is TRBV7-6, the J call TRBJ1-1; 12 bases match TRBD1. This receptor was obtained from a woman aged 18-30 years in good health and CMV-seronegative. Source material: PBMCs. DNA for the CDR3: TGTGCCAGCAGCTTAGAGAGAAGGGACAGGGGGCGTTTGGGGGTGAACACTGAAGCTTTCTTT. It specifies CASSLERRDRGRLGVNTEAFF.